This TCR beta chain was sequenced for a study of regulatory T cells in long-lasting Graves disease. The CDR3 runs to 15 residues. In germline, CDR1 is SGHAT, CDR2 FQNNGV. J gave up 8 bases and V 2 bases, and 9 bases lay outside the gene matches. This clonotype appeared many times. Combining iRepertoire HTBI primers with Arm-PCR of CDR3 regions, the authors built TCR beta libraries. TCRdb used MiXCR to reprocess the multiplex PCR reads, holding one entry per CDR3 protein. This table has 450,000 to 600,000 distinct CDR3 sequences, approximately 12% appearing once. The sample's time point: newly diagnosed GD, antithyroid drugs for less than 3 months. TCR sequences were obtained from RNA taken from PBMCs. The sample also formed part of further work on T cells in Graves' hyperthyroidism and ophthalmopathy.

The sample here was peripheral blood mononuclear cells (PBMCs), taken at new diagnosis, from a patient treated with antithyroid drugs. The sequence came from a man younger than 40 with Graves disease. The chain carries TRBV11-2 and TRBJ2-1; 7 positions match TRBD2. Written as DNA, the CDR3 is TGTGCCAGCAGCTTACTTGGCGGGAGTGTCTATGAGCAGTTCTTC. Translating gives CASSLLGGSVYEQFF.